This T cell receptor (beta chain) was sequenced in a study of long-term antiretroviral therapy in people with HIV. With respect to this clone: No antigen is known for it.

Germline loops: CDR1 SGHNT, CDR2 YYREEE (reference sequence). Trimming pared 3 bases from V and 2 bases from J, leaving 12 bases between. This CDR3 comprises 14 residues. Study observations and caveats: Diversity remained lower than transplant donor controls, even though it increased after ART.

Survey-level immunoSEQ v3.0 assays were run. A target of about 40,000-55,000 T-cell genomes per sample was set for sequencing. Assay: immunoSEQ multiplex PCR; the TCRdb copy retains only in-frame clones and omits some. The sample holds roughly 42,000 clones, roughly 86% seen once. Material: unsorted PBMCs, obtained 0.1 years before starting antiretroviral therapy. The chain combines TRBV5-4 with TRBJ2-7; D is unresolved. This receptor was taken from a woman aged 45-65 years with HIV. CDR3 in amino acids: CASSSKDGTYEQYF. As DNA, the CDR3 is TGTGCCAGCAGCTCTAAGGACGGTACCTACGAGCAGTACTTC.